One and the same sample provided the 31 T cell receptor beta chains below, sequenced in a study of response to subunit inactivated influenza vaccine. TCRdb re-derived calls from the RT-PCR reads in MiXCR, one entry per CDR3 protein. The table includes hundreds of thousands of distinct CDR3 sequences, approximately 11% detected once. This same sample was also taken into another study, of T cells expressing NK-cell markers. Turning to that study: As the method of synthesis, 5'RACE template switching with UMIs yielded TCR beta cDNA.

Sequenced material: PBMCs from blood, taken on the day of vaccination. Every receptor here comes from a man aged 45-65 years who received an inactivated influenza vaccine.

A few counts support this clonotype. The rearrangement links TRBV28 to TRBJ2-2; no clear D. This CDR3 is built from 15 residues. CDR1 is MDHEN, CDR2 SYDVKM, per germline. The V end lost 2 bases, the J end lost 6 bases, and 13 bases lay between the germline ends. This chain's CDR3 is CASSLKLGEAGELFF. CDR3 coding DNA: TGTGCCAGCAGTTTAAAATTAGGCGAAGCCGGGGAGCTGTTTTTT.

This clonotype turned up a few times. Written as DNA, the CDR3 is TGTGCCAGCAGTCCGGGCGGGGGAAACACAGATACGCAGTATTTT. It is translated as CASSPGGGNTDTQYF. The chain uses TRBV28 and TRBJ2-3; 7 bases are shared with TRBD2. Trimming cost V 5 bases and J 2 bases; bases outside gene matches: 7. Germline V gene sequence: CDR1 MDHEN, CDR2 SYDVKM. CDR3 size: 15 residues.

The chain employs TRBV7-2 and TRBJ2-1; D call uncertain. The V gene lost 1 base and the J gene lost 4 bases, with 8 bases spanning the gap. This CDR3 has 14 residues. Germline V lookup: CDR1 SGHTA, CDR2 FQGNSA. The CDR3 DNA sequence: TGTGCCAGCAGCTTAGGATATCTTTACAATGAGCAGTTCTTC. Protein: CASSLGYLYNEQFF.

At least ten counts were recorded for this clonotype. The chain carries TRBV12-3 or TRBV12-4 and TRBJ1-5; TRBD1 might be the D (5 bases). The CDR3 has 13 residues. V gave up 8 bases and J gave up 3 bases, with 11 bases separating them. CDR3 in DNA: TGTGCCAGCGGGACTGCCAACAATCAGCCCCAGCATTTT. Amino acid sequence: CASGTANNQPQHF.

The rearrangement joins TRBV28 to TRBJ2-7, with D hard to call. There are 16 residues in the CDR3. The germline V and J ends were trimmed by 4 bases and 3 bases, with 19 bases remaining between them. Germline V gene data show CDR1 as MDHEN and CDR2 as SYDVKM. CDR3 nucleotide sequence: TGTGCCAGCAGTTCTTCTGGTCGGATCGACGGCTACGAGCAGTACTTC. Translated: CASSSSGRIDGYEQYF.

In its sample, this clonotype was seen many times. J is TRBJ2-1 and V is TRBV12-3 or TRBV12-4, with 7 bases fitting TRBD1. The CDR3 spans 14 residues. V was clipped by 3 bases and J by 5 bases; unmatched bases: 4. The CDR3 region is CASSFDRVHNEQFF. CDR3 in DNA: TGTGCCAGCAGTTTCGACAGGGTCCACAATGAGCAGTTCTTC.

The gene calls are TRBV5-6 and TRBJ1-6, with a tentative D call TRBD1 (5 bases). This CDR3 comprises 16 residues. Germline CDR1 and CDR2: SGHDT and YYEEEE. V was trimmed by 4 bases and J by 9 bases, leaving 20 bases between them. CDR3 sequence reads: CASSPLPGRGGSPLHF. The CDR3 nucleotides read TGTGCCAGCAGCCCACTACCTGGACGCGGGGGTTCACCCCTCCACTTT.

Only a few counts were recorded for this clonotype. The chain employs TRBV19 and TRBJ2-5; D is unclear. The germline V gene has CDR1 LNHDA and CDR2 SQIVND (reference sequence). The CDR3 has 13 residues. V lost 5 bases and J 5 bases, leaving 12 bases between the germline ends. The CDR3 DNA follows: TGTGCCAGTAGTGATAGTTCCCGGGAGACCCAGTACTTC. Translating it yields CASSDSSRETQYF.

The rearrangement links TRBV28 to TRBJ2-4, with TRBD2 identical over 10 bases. The V segment lost 8 bases and the J segment 5 bases; nucleotides outside the gene matches: 9. Germline CDR1 MDHEN, CDR2 SYDVKM. The CDR3 covers 15 residues. The CDR3 sequence is CASGGTAGGENIQYF. The DNA for the CDR3 is TGTGCCAGCGGGGGGACAGCGGGAGGGGAAAACATTCAGTACTTC. The whole variable domain, remainder taken from reference TRBV28 and TRBJ2-4, is DVKVTQSSRYLVKRTGEKVFLECVQDMDHENMFWYRQDPGLGLRLIYFSYDVKMKEKGDIPEGYSVSREKKERFSLILESASTNQTSMYLCASGGTAGGENIQYFGAGTRLSVL.

The V and J genes are TRBV5-1 and TRBJ2-2, with 9 bases aligning to TRBD1. Germline lookup yields CDR1 SGHRS and CDR2 YFSETQ. The CDR3 has 16 residues. J was trimmed by 2 bases and V by 4 bases; bases with no gene match: 6. Here the CDR3 DNA reads TGCGCCAGCAGCGAGGGACAGGGACTAAACACCGGGGAGCTGTTTTTT. Residues: CASSEGQGLNTGELFF.

This clonotype was counted only a few times. V usage is TRBV18 and J usage is TRBJ2-1; D possibly corresponds to TRBD2 (5 bases). The V gene's germline CDR1 is KGHSH and CDR2 LQKENI. CDR3 size: 16 residues. Trimming removed 3 bases at V and 7 bases at J, with 19 bases between. CDR3 region: CASSPASPRVTNEQFF. The DNA for the CDR3 is TGTGCCAGCTCACCGGCCTCGCCGAGGGTAACTAATGAGCAGTTCTTC.

The chain recombines TRBV7-2 with TRBJ2-7, with 14 nucleotides matching TRBD2. Germline CDR1 is SGHTA and CDR2 is FQGNSA. This CDR3 spans 16 amino acids. With 5 bases clipped from V and 6 bases from J, the junction kept 9 bases outside the gene matches. This chain's CDR3 is CASSTRLAGGSPEQYF. In DNA form, the CDR3 reads TGTGCCAGCAGCACTCGACTAGCGGGAGGGAGTCCCGAGCAGTACTTC.

This clonotype occurred a few times. The chain links TRBV20-1 to TRBJ2-3; 10 nucleotides match TRBD2. The length of the CDR3 is 13 residues. Germline V gene data show CDR1 as DFQATT and CDR2 as SNEGSKA (reference sequence). Trimming cost V 6 bases and J 3 bases; bases outside gene matches: 3. The CDR3 region is CSAASGGTDTQYF. CDR3 sequence (DNA): TGCAGTGCGGCTAGCGGGGGAACAGATACGCAGTATTTT.

This clonotype was recorded at least ten times. This sequence joins TRBV7-9 and TRBJ1-5; D is unclear. Looked up from germline, CDR1 is SEHNR and CDR2 is FQNEAQ (reference sequence). V lost 1 base, J lost 6 bases, and 13 bases lay in between. CDR3 length equals 15 residues. Here the CDR3 reads CASSLGSRPGQPQHF. The DNA for the CDR3 is TGTGCCAGCAGCTTAGGGTCCCGGCCTGGTCAGCCCCAGCATTTT. The variable domain in full, with the rest retrieved from reference TRBV7-9 and TRBJ1-5, is DTGVSQNPRHKITKRGQNVTFRCDPISEHNRLYWYRQTLGQGPEFLTYFQNEAQLEKSRLLSDRFSAERPKGSFSTLEIQRTEQGDSAMYLCASSLGSRPGQPQHFGDGTRLSIL.

The rearrangement links TRBV2 to TRBJ2-7, with a tentative D call TRBD2 (6 bases). CDR3 length: 14 amino acids. V was trimmed by 7 bases and J by 1 base, leaving 14 bases between them. Per the germline V gene, CDR1 is SNHLY and CDR2 is FYNNEI. In DNA form, the CDR3 reads TGTGCCAGCATAATAGGGACTGGATCCTACGAGCAGTACTTC. Its protein is CASIIGTGSYEQYF.

This chain links TRBV4-2 with TRBJ2-5; D uncertain. CDR3 size: 14 residues. Germline V gives CDR1 LGHNA, CDR2 YNFKEQ. The germline V and J ends were trimmed by 2 bases and 5 bases, with 12 bases remaining between them. The CDR3 bases are TGTGCCAGCAGCCAACCCAGCGAAGGGGAGACCCAGTACTTC. Protein: CASSQPSEGETQYF.

Turning to this clonotype: Here the CDR3 omits its conserved ending phenylalanine or tryptophan, so a read error is the likely source. This chain connects TRBV12-3 or TRBV12-4 to TRBJ2-6, with D tentatively TRBD1 or TRBD2 (7 bases each). This CDR3 spans 20 amino acids. The V end was cut by 5 bases, the J end by 1 base, with 24 bases between. In DNA form, the CDR3 reads TGTGCCAGCAGTCCTTGGGAGGGGGCCCAACCCGTTTCTGGGGCCAACGTCCTGACTATC. This codes for CASSPWEGAQPVSGANVLTI.

With regard to this clonotype: This may arise from a read error, as a much more abundant clone is one base away. This rearrangement joins TRBV29-1 to TRBJ2-1; TRBD1 or TRBD2 may be the D gene (5 bases each). The CDR3 extends over 16 amino acids. V lost 6 bases and J 7 bases, leaving 25 bases between the germline ends. Germline V CDR1 and CDR2: SQVTM, ANQGSEA. CDR3 DNA sequence: TGCAGCGTCCCCGCCTTAAGCCGGGGCCGATGGAATGAGCAGTTCTTC. Protein sequence: CSVPALSRGRWNEQFF.

This rearrangement joins TRBV5-1 to TRBJ2-3; 14 bases are shared with TRBD2. The CDR3 extends over 19 amino acids. V shed 4 bases and J 2 bases; nucleotides not matched to a gene: 12. Germline V gene data show CDR1 as SGHRS and CDR2 as YFSETQ. CDR3 DNA: TGCGCCAGCAGCGTCGCGGGGACTAGCGGGGGAACCTTCACAGATACGCAGTATTTT. Its protein is CASSVAGTSGGTFTDTQYF.

This chain links TRBV10-3 with TRBJ2-1; TRBD2 aligns across 14 bases. V lost 0 bases to trimming and J lost 4 bases; unmatched junction nucleotides: 5. This CDR3 region has 18 residues. Germline values: CDR1 ENHRY, CDR2 SYGVKD. CDR3 protein: CAISESTSGGAQYNEQFF. The CDR3 bases are TGTGCCATCAGTGAGTCGACTAGCGGGGGGGCCCAATACAATGAGCAGTTCTTC.

This clonotype has a handful of counts. J is TRBJ2-1 and V is TRBV7-7; 10 nucleotides align to TRBD2. V was clipped by 1 base and J by 8 bases; unmatched bases: 5. Germline CDR1 and CDR2: SSHAT and FNYEAQ (reference sequence). The CDR3 runs to 15 residues. CDR3 sequence reads: CASSLVGTSVDEQFF. CDR3 DNA sequence: TGTGCCAGCAGCTTAGTCGGGACTAGCGTCGATGAGCAGTTCTTC.

The V gene is TRBV25-1, the J gene TRBJ2-1, with 7 nucleotides matching TRBD1. In germline, CDR1 is MGHDK, CDR2 SYGVNS. The CDR3 contains 14 residues. With V trimmed by 6 bases and J by 7 bases, 9 bases remained unmatched. The CDR3: CASRETGIMNEQFF. For the CDR3, the DNA is TGTGCCAGCAGAGAGACAGGGATAATGAATGAGCAGTTCTTC.

The table lists this clonotype with a few counts. The chain combines TRBV6-2 or TRBV6-3 with TRBJ1-1; D is uncertain. The germline gives CDR1 MNHEY, CDR2 SVGEGT. V lost 10 bases and J 8 bases, leaving 20 bases between the germline ends. The CDR3 is 13 residues long. Here the CDR3 DNA reads TGTGCCACCCTGGACCCGGGTAGTTGGGAAGCTTTCTTT. Translating gives CATLDPGSWEAFF.

This clonotype was seen more than once but under ten times. The genes are TRBV29-1 and TRBJ2-7; D remains ambiguous. Deletions cut 4 bases from V and 3 bases from J, with 13 bases between. The CDR3 covers 13 residues. Germline CDR1 and CDR2: SQVTM and ANQGSEA. CDR3: CSVGTKDYYEQYF. DNA of the CDR3: TGCAGCGTTGGCACCAAAGATTACTACGAGCAGTACTTC.

This clonotype was seen only a few times. The chain is built from TRBV6-8 and TRBJ2-1; 7 bases are a match to TRBD1. The CDR3 is made up of 17 amino acids. The ends lost 6 bases at V and 4 bases at J; junction bases unmatched: 15. Per the germline V gene, CDR1 is MNHGY and CDR2 is SAAAGT. DNA of the CDR3: TGTGCCAGCAGCTCAACCCAGTGGGCAGGGGGTTACAATGAGCAGTTCTTC. It translates to CASSSTQWAGGYNEQFF.

The CDR3 loop reads CASSPALANSYNEQFF. CDR3 bases: TGTGCCAGCAGCCCAGCTCTAGCGAACTCCTACAATGAGCAGTTCTTC. The chain recombines TRBV7-9 with TRBJ2-1; D might be TRBD2 (6 bases). The V gene lost 5 bases and the J gene lost 0 bases, with 14 bases spanning the gap. Per germline, CDR1 SEHNR and CDR2 FQNEAQ (reference sequence). This CDR3 spans 16 amino acids.

In its sample, this clonotype was seen a few times. The chain carries TRBV7-2 and TRBJ1-1, with 7 positions matching TRBD1. CDR1 is SGHTA, CDR2 FQGNSA, per germline. After removal of 6 bases from V and 6 bases from J, the junction contained 10 bases not matched to a gene. This CDR3 spans 14 amino acids. The CDR3 protein is CASRLDRVPSEAFF. CDR3 nucleotide sequence: TGTGCCAGCAGACTAGACAGGGTGCCCTCTGAAGCTTTCTTT.

The rearrangement uses TRBV5-1 and TRBJ2-1; TRBD1 agrees at 8 bases. Germline CDR1 and CDR2: SGHRS and YFSETQ. V was pared by 4 bases and J by 4 bases, with 4 bases of the junction left unmatched. The CDR3 has 14 residues. CDR3 sequence: CASSTGQEYNEQFF. As DNA, the CDR3 is TGCGCCAGCAGCACGGGACAGGAGTACAATGAGCAGTTCTTC. The whole variable domain, filled in from reference TRBV5-1 and TRBJ2-1, reads KAGVTQTPRYLIKTRGQQVTLSCSPISGHRSVSWYQQTPGQGLQFLFEYFSETQRNKGNFPGRFSGRQFSNSRSEMNVSTLELGDSALYLCASSTGQEYNEQFFGPGTRLTVL.

In its sample, this clonotype was seen a few times. The rearrangement links TRBV28 to TRBJ2-2; D is unresolved. This CDR3 comprises 15 residues. Germline CDR1 reads MDHEN; CDR2 reads SYDVKM. V was clipped by 3 bases and J by 2 bases, with 10 bases between them. The CDR3 region is CASSLSFRNTGELFF. The CDR3 region has the DNA TGTGCCAGCAGTTTGAGTTTCCGTAACACCGGGGAGCTGTTTTTT.

The gene calls are TRBV3-1 and TRBJ1-2; 7 bases align to TRBD1. The CDR3 loop spans 15 amino acids. The V segment lost 4 bases and the J segment 4 bases; nucleotides outside the gene matches: 9. CDR1 and CDR2 from the germline V gene are LGHDT and YNNKEL (reference sequence). This CDR3 is CASSPGEGAAYGYTF. CDR3 nucleotide sequence: TGTGCCAGCAGCCCAGGGGAGGGGGCAGCCTATGGCTACACCTTC.

There are a few counts of this clonotype. J is TRBJ1-2 and V is TRBV5-1, with 7 bases lining up with TRBD1. The CDR3 totals 14 residues. With 6 bases clipped from V and 4 bases from J, the junction kept 9 bases outside the gene matches. In germline, CDR1 is SGHRS, CDR2 YFSETQ. The CDR3, as DNA: TGCGCCAGCACCCCCGAACAGGGGACCTATGGCTACACCTTC. As protein: CASTPEQGTYGYTF.